These T cell receptor beta chains were read from a single sample in a study of T cells in Graves' hyperthyroidism and ophthalmopathy. MiXCR was run by TCRdb on the multiplex PCR reads, yielding one entry per CDR3 protein. This table holds about 420,000 distinct CDR3 sequences, 15% to 18% found once. The source material was blood. The receptors shown here come from a woman between 18 and 29 years old with Graves' hyperthyroidism. Both conserved end residues are part of each CDR3. A D gene is named only where the DNA matches it firmly. Only some rows state a clone size, as once, few, many or a class for expanded clones.

V,D,size,J,DNA,CDR3
TRBV20-1,-,few,TRBJ1-3,TGCAGTGCTAGAGGGGGCCGGGGTCTCCCGGCCGACACCATATATTTT,CSARGGRGLPADTIYF
TRBV5-1,TRBD1,few,TRBJ1-6,TGCGCCAGAAACGACAGGGCGATCTATAATTCACCCCTCCACTTT,CARNDRAIYNSPLHF
TRBV29-1,-,few,TRBJ2-1,TGCAGCGTTGAACCCGTAGGCGATGAGCAGTTCTTC,CSVEPVGDEQFF
TRBV12-3/TRBV12-4,-,many,TRBJ1-2,TGTGCCAGCAGTTTAGACGGCAGACTCTATGGCTACACCTTC,CASSLDGRLYGYTF
TRBV2,-,few,TRBJ1-2,TGTGCCAGCAGTGAATTGAGATCTGGAGCTAACTATGGCTACACCTTC,CASSELRSGANYGYTF
TRBV7-3,-,-,TRBJ2-5,TGTGCCAGCAGCCTGTTGGGGGGCAAGACCCAGTACTTC,CASSLLGGKTQYF
TRBV5-1,TRBD1,many,TRBJ2-7,TGCGCCAGCAGGGGGGACAGAAACTACGAGCAGTACTTC,CASRGDRNYEQYF
TRBV9,TRBD2,many,TRBJ2-7,TGTGCCAGCAGCGCAAGCGGGAGGGCCGCGAGGGAGCAGTACTTC,CASSASGRAAREQYF
TRBV3-1,-,many,TRBJ1-6,TGTGCCAGCAGCCAAGGGGTCGGCGGTAATTCACCCCTCCACTTT,CASSQGVGGNSPLHF
TRBV28,-,many,TRBJ2-7,TGTGCCAGCAGTGCCAGTGTCGAGTTTGGCGAGCAGTACTTC,CASSASVEFGEQYF
TRBV2,-,-,TRBJ2-1,TGTGCCAGCTGGCCCGCAGGCGAGCAGTTCTTC,CASWPAGEQFF
TRBV5-1,-,-,TRBJ1-6,TGCGCCAGCAGCTTTGGGGGCCCACCCCTCCACTTT,CASSFGGPPLHF
TRBV6-2/TRBV6-3,-,-,TRBJ1-6,TGTGCCAGCGACAGGACCTATAATTCACCCCTCCACTTT,CASDRTYNSPLHF
TRBV7-8,-,many,TRBJ2-1,TGTGCCAGCAGAGATCCCCTGCACGGGTCTAATGAGCAGTTCTTC,CASRDPLHGSNEQFF
TRBV5-1,TRBD2,-,TRBJ2-7,TGCGCCAGCAGCCAATCCGTTTATAGCGGCGGGAGCTCCTACGAGCAGTACTTC,CASSQSVYSGGSSYEQYF
TRBV6-1,-,-,TRBJ1-5,TGTGCCAGCAGGAGGGCCACAAATCAGCCCCAGCATTTT,CASRRATNQPQHF
TRBV7-9,-,many,TRBJ1-1,TGTGCCAGCAGCCCGGACAGACGAGCTTCTGAAGCTTTCTTT,CASSPDRRASEAFF
TRBV6-1,-,few,TRBJ1-1,TGTGCCAGCAGTGAATCCGGGCCCCAAAAGGGAGCTTTCTTT,CASSESGPQKGAFF
TRBV4-2,TRBD2,-,TRBJ2-2,TGTGCCAGCAGCCAAGCGGCCATAGCGGGAAACACCGGGGAGCTGTTTTTT,CASSQAAIAGNTGELFF
TRBV27,TRBD2,-,TRBJ2-5,TGTGCCAGCAGTAGAGGGCAGGGAGGGGAGACCCAGTACTTC,CASSRGQGGETQYF
TRBV28,-,many,TRBJ1-2,TGTGCCAGCAGTGCCCCAGGAGGGGCGAGGGGCTACACCTTC,CASSAPGGARGYTF
TRBV12-3/TRBV12-4,-,many,TRBJ2-7,TGTGCCAGCAGTTTATTGGGGGACTACGAGCAGTACTTC,CASSLLGDYEQYF
TRBV20-1,-,many,TRBJ2-7,TGCAGTGCTAGATCCGCTTGGGGGGCACGGTCCTACGAGCAGTACTTC,CSARSAWGARSYEQYF
TRBV28,TRBD2,-,TRBJ2-1,TGTGCCAGCACCCCCGGGGTGGGGACTAGAATTGGTGAGCAGTTCTTC,CASTPGVGTRIGEQFF
TRBV6-1,-,few,TRBJ2-2,TGTGCCAGCAGTGTCCATAGCACCGGGGAGCTGTTTTTT,CASSVHSTGELFF
TRBV12-3/TRBV12-4,-,-,TRBJ1-5,TGTGCCAGCAGTTTAGGGGGTCCTCAGCCCCAGCATTTT,CASSLGGPQPQHF
TRBV20-1,-,-,TRBJ1-2,TGCAGTGCTAGACAGGTAGAGAACTATGGCTACACCTTC,CSARQVENYGYTF
TRBV18,TRBD1,-,TRBJ2-6,TGTGCCAGCTCAGGGACAGGGGGCCGACGCTCTGGGGCCAACGTCCTGACTTTC,CASSGTGGRRSGANVLTF
TRBV5-6,TRBD2,many,TRBJ2-3,TGTGCCAGCAGCTTCACCGGGGGGGGCACAGATACGCAGTATTTT,CASSFTGGGTDTQYF
TRBV27,-,-,TRBJ2-5,TGTGCCAGCAGTCCGCATATGTTACAAGAGACCCAGTACTTC,CASSPHMLQETQYF